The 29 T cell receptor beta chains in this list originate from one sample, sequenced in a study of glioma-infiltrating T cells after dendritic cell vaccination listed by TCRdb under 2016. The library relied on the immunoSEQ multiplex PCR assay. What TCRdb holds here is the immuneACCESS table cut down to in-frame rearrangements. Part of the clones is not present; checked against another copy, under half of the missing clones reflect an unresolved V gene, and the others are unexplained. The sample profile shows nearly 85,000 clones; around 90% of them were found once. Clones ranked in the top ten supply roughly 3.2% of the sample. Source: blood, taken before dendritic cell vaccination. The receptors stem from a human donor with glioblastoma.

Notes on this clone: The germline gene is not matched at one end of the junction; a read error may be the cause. Here the CDR3 DNA reads TGTGCCATCAGTCCGGGACAGGGGGCCTACGAGCAGTACTTC. This encodes CAISPGQGAYEQYF. The chain is built from TRBV6-1 and TRBJ2-7, with TRBD1 identical over 11 bases. The CDR3 runs 14 residues. Germline CDR1 MNHNS, CDR2 SASEGT.

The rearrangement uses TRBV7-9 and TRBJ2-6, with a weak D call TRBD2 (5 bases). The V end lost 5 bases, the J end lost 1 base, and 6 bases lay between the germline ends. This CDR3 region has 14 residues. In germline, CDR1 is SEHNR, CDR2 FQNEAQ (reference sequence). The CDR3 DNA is TGTGCCAGCAGCCGGGATTCTGGGGCCAACGTCCTGACTTTC. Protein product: CASSRDSGANVLTF.

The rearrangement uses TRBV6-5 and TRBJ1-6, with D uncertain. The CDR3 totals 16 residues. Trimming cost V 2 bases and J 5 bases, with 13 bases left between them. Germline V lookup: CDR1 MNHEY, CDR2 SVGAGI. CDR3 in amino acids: CASSYRRTSHNSPLHF. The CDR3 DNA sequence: TGTGCCAGCAGTTACAGGAGGACGTCTCATAATTCACCCCTCCACTTT.

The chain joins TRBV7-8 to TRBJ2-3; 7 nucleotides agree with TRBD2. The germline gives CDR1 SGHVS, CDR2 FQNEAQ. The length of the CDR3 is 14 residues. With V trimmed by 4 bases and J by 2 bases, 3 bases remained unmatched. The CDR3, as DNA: TGTGCCAGCAGCTCCGGGACTAACACAGATACGCAGTATTTT. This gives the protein CASSSGTNTDTQYF.

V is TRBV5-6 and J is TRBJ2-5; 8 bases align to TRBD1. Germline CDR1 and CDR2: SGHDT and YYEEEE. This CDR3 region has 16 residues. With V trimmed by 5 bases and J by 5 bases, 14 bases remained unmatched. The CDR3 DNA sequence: TGTGCCAGCAGAAAAATGCAGGGGGCCGCGAGGGAGACCCAGTACTTC. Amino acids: CASRKMQGAARETQYF.

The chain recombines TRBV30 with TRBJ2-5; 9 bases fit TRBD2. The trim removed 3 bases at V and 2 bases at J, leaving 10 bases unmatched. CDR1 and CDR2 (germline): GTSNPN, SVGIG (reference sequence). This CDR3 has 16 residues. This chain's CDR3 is CAWSPPGTSPQETQYF. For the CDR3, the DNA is TGTGCCTGGAGCCCGCCCGGGACTAGCCCACAAGAGACCCAGTACTTC.

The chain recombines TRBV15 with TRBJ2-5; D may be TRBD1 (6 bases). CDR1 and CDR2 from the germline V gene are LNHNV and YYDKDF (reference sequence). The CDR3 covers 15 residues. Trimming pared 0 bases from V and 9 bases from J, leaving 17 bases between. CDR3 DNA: TGTGCCACCAGCAGAGATCGTGGCAGGGGAGCGGCCCAGTACTTC. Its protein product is CATSRDRGRGAAQYF.

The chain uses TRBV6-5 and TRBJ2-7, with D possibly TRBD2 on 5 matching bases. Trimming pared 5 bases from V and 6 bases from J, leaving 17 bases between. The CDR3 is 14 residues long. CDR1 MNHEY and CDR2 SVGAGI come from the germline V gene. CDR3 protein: CASSVIRGRGEQYF. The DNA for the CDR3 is TGTGCCAGCAGTGTGATTAGAGGGCGTGGCGAGCAGTACTTC.

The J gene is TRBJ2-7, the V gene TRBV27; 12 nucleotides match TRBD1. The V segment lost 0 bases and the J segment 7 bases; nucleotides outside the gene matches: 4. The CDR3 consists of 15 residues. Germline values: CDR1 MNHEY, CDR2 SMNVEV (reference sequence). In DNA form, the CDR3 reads TGTGCCAGCAGTTTATCGGGACAGGGGGCGAGGGAGCAGTACTTC. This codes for CASSLSGQGAREQYF.

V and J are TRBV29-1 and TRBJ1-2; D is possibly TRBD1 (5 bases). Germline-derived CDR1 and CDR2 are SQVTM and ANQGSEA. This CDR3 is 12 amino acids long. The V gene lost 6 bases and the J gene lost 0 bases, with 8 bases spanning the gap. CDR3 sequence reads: CSVTGSNYGYTF. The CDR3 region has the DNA TGCAGCGTCACAGGTTCTAACTATGGCTACACCTTC.

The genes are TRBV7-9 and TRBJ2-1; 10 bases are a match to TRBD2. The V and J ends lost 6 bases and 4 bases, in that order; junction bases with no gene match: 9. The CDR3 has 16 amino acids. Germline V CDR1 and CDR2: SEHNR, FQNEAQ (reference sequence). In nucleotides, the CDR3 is TGTGCCAGCAGTGGGGCCGAGCGGGAGGGATACAATGAGCAGTTCTTC. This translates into CASSGAEREGYNEQFF.

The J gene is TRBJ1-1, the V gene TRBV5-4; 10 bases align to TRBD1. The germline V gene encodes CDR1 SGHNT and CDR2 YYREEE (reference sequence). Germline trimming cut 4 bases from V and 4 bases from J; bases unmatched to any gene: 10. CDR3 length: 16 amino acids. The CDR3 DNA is TGTGCCAGCAGCGACAGGGACAGGGGAAGGGGCACTGAAGCTTTCTTT. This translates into CASSDRDRGRGTEAFF. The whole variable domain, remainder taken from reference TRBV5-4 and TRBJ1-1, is ETGVTQSPTHLIKTRGQQVTLRCSSQSGHNTVSWYQQALGQGPQFIFQYYREEENGRGNFPPRFSGLQFPNYSSELNVNALELDDSALYLCASSDRDRGRGTEAFFGQGTRLTVV.

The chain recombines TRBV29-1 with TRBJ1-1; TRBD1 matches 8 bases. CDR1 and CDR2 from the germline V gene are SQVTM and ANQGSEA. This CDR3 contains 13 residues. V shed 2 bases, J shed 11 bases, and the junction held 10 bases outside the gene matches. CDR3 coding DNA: TGCAGCGTTGAACGCACACAGGGGGACGGGGCTTTCTTT. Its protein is CSVERTQGDGAFF.

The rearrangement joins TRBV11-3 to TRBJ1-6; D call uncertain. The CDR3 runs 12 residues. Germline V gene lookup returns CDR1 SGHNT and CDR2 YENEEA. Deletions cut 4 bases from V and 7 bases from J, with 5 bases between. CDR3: CASSSLNSPLHF. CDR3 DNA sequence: TGTGCCAGCAGCTCCCTAAATTCACCCCTCCACTTT. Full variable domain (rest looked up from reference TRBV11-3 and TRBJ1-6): EAGVVQSPRYKIIEKKQPVAFWCNPISGHNTLYWYLQNLGQGPELLIRYENEEAVDDSQLPKDRFSAERLKGVDSTLKIQPAELGDSAVYLCASSSLNSPLHFGNGTRLTVT.

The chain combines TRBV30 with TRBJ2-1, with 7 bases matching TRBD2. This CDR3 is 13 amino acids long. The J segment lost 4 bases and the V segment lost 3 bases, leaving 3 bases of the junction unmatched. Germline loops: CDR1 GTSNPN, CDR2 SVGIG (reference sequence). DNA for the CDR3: TGTGCCTGGAGGGGGGGGTCATACAATGAGCAGTTCTTC. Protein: CAWRGGSYNEQFF.

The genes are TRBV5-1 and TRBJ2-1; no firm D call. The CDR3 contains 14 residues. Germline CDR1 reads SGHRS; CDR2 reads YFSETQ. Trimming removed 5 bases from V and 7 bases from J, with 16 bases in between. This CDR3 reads CASRPVQYTNEQFF. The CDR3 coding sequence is TGCGCCAGCAGACCCGTGCAGTACACGAATGAGCAGTTCTTC.

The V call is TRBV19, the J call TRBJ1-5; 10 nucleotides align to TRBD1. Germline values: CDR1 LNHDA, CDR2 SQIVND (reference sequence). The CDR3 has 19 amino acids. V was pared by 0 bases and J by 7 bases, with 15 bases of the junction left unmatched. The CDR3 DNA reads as TGTGCCAGTAGTATAGATCAATTGGGACAGGGGAGTTTGGCGCAGCCCCAGCATTTT. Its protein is CASSIDQLGQGSLAQPQHF.

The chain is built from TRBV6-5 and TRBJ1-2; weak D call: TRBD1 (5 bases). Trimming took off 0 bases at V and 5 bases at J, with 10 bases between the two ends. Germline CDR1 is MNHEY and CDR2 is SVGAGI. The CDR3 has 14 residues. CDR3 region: CASSYSAEGYGYTF. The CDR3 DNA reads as TGTGCCAGCAGTTACTCCGCGGAGGGGTATGGCTACACCTTC.

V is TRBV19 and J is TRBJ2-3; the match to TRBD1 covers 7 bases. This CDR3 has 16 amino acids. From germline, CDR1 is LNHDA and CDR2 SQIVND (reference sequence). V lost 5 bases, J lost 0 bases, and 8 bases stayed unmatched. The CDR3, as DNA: TGTGCCAGTAGTCCTCGGACAGGCTCTAGCACAGATACGCAGTATTTT. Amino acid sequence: CASSPRTGSSTDTQYF.

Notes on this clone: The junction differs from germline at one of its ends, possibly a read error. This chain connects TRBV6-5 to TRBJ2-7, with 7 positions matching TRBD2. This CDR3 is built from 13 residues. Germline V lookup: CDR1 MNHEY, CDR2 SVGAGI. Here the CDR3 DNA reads TGTGCCAACAGTAGAGCGGGAAACTACGAGCAGTACTTC. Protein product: CANSRAGNYEQYF.

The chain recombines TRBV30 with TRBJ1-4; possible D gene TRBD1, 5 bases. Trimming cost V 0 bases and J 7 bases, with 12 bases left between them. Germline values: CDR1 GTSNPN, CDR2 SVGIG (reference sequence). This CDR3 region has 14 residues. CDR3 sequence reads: CAWSVGRASEKLFF. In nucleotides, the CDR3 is TGTGCCTGGAGTGTGGGCAGGGCCAGTGAAAAACTGTTTTTT.

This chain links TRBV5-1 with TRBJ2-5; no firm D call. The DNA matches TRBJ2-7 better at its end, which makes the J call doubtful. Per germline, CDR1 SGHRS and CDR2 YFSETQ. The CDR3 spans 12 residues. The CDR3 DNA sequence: TGCGCCAGCAGCTCCTCTAACCACGAGCAGTACTTC. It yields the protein CASSSSNHEQYF.

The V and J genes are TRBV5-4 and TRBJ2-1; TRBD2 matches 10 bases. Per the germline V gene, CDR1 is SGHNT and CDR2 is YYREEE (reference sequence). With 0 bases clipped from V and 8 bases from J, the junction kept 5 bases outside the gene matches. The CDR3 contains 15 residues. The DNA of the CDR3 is TGTGCCAGCAGCTTGGGAGCGGGGGGGCCCCATGAGCAGTTCTTC. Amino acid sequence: CASSLGAGGPHEQFF. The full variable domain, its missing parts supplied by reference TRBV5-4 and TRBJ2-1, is ETGVTQSPTHLIKTRGQQVTLRCSSQSGHNTVSWYQQALGQGPQFIFQYYREEENGRGNFPPRFSGLQFPNYSSELNVNALELDDSALYLCASSLGAGGPHEQFFGPGTRLTVL.

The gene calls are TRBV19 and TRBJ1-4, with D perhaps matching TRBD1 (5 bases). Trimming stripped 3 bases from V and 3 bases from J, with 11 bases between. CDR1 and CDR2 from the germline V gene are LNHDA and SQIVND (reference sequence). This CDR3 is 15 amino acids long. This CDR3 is CASSIRGVANEKLFF. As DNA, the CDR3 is TGTGCCAGTAGTATTCGGGGGGTTGCTAATGAAAAACTGTTTTTT.

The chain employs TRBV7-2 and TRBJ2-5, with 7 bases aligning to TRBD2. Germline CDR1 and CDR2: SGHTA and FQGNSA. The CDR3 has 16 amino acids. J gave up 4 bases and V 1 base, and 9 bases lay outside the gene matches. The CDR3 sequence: CASSLDGGGEGETQYF. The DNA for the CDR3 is TGTGCCAGCAGCTTAGATGGTGGGGGGGAAGGAGAGACCCAGTACTTC.

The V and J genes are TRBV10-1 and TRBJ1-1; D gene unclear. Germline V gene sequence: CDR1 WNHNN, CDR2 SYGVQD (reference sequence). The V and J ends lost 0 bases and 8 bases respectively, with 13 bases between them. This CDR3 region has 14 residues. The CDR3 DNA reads TGCGCCAGCAGTGAGTCTGAGGGCACGAGGGAAGCTTTCTTT. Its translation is CASSESEGTREAFF.

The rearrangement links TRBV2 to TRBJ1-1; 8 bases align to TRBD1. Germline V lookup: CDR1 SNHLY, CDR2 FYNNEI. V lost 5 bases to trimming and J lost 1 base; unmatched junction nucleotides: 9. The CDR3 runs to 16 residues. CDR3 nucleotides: TGTGCCAGCAGTCCTTTTGAACAGGGGGAGAACACTGAAGCTTTCTTT. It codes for CASSPFEQGENTEAFF. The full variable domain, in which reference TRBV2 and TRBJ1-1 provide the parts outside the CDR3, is EPEVTQTPSHQVTQMGQEVILRCVPISNHLYFYWYRQILGQKVEFLVSFYNNEISEKSEIFDDQFSVERPDGSNFTLKIRSTKLEDSAMYFCASSPFEQGENTEAFFGQGTRLTVV.

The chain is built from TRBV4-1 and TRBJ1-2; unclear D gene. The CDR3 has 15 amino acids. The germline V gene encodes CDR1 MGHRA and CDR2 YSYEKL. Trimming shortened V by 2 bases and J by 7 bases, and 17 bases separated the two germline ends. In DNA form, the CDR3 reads TGCGCCAGCAGCCAAAGGGAGCTCGGAGAGGGTGGCTACACCTTC. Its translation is CASSQRELGEGGYTF.

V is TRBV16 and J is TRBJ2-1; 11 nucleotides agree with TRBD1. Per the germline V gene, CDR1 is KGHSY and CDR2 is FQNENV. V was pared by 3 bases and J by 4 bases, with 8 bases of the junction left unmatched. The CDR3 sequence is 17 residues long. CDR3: CASSQTPGTGGYNEQFF. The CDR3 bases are TGTGCCAGCAGCCAGACTCCAGGGACAGGGGGATACAATGAGCAGTTCTTC.